This T cell receptor beta chain emerged from a study of CD8 T cells in ankylosing spondylitis. Details on this clonotype: The antigen is unknown.

Study findings and constraints: Disease-linked clones bore a CD8+ phenotype and were relatively rare in peripheral blood.

Quantitative barcoded 5'-RACE was used to prepare TCR beta libraries. MiXCR, run by TCRdb on the 5' RACE reads, gives a single entry per CDR3 protein. The profile covers 350,000 to 450,000 distinct CDR3 sequences, with 20% to 25% appearing a single time and roughly 13% taken by the ten largest. The length of the CDR3 is 15 residues. V shed 5 bases and J 3 bases; nucleotides not matched to a gene: 8. Sample: blood, either unsorted or a sorted T cell fraction (not recorded which). The receptor was derived from a male donor with ankylosing spondylitis or in good health (not recorded which). The rearrangement links TRBV12-3 or TRBV12-4 to TRBJ2-7; TRBD1 agrees at 9 bases. CDR3 bases: TGTGCCAGCAGTCCCCGCGGGACAGGGATCTACGAGCAGTACTTC. Translated: CASSPRGTGIYEQYF.